Listed below are T cell receptor beta chains from one sample, sequenced in a study of naive and memory T cell subsets. MiXCR was run by TCRdb on the UMI-ligation and nested PCR reads, yielding one entry per CDR3 protein. The sample yields 140,000 to 150,000 distinct CDR3 sequences, 20% to 25% seen once. Sample: naive CD4+ T cells from blood. The source of these receptors is a human donor in good health. Each CDR3 is given with its conserved first and last residue. D genes are given only for firm matches. Size values are once, few and many counts, or a class for expanded clones, and some rows have none.

TRBV15	many	.	TRBJ2-1	TGTGCCACCAGCAGAGATTTTGGGAATGAGCAGTTCTTC	CATSRDFGNEQFF
TRBV13	many	TRBD1	TRBJ2-5	TGTGCCAGCAGCACGACAGGGTCTGGGAAGACCCAGTACTTC	CASSTTGSGKTQYF
TRBV3-1	.	.	TRBJ2-3	TGTGCCAGCAGCTGGACGACCCTAGCAGATACGCAGTATTTT	CASSWTTLADTQYF
TRBV6-5	few	TRBD1	TRBJ2-2	TGTGCCAGCAGAAGTCCGGGACAGGGGTTCTCCGGGGAGCTGTTTTTT	CASRSPGQGFSGELFF
TRBV15	few	TRBD2	TRBJ2-5	TGTGCCACCAGCAGAGATCCTAGCGGGGAAGAGACCCAGTACTTC	CATSRDPSGEETQYF
TRBV27	once	.	TRBJ2-1	TGTGCCAGCAGCTTTCGCGGCCTTCAGGGTTCTCGGGGGCGCTGGGGCAATGAGCAGTTCTTC	CASSFRGLQGSRGRWGNEQFF
TRBV3-1	many	TRBD2	TRBJ2-3	TGTGCCAGCAGCCAAGGCACTAGCGCCAGCACAGATACGCAGTATTTT	CASSQGTSASTDTQYF
TRBV6-5	few	TRBD2	TRBJ2-3	TGTGCCAGCAGTTACTCGATTGCGGGAGCCCCAGATACGCAGTATTTT	CASSYSIAGAPDTQYF
TRBV3-1	.	TRBD2	TRBJ2-5	TGTGCCAGCAGCCACCCCGGCGGGAGGGATAGAGAGACCCAGTACTTC	CASSHPGGRDRETQYF
TRBV28	.	.	TRBJ1-6	TGTGCCAGCATGGGATGGGACGCACATTCACCCCTCCACTTT	CASMGWDAHSPLHF
TRBV5-1	few	TRBD2	TRBJ2-5	TGCGCCAGCAGTTCCGGACTAGCGGTATTGCTTGATCAAGAGACCCAGTACTTC	CASSSGLAVLLDQETQYF
TRBV7-6	.	.	TRBJ1-5	TGTGCCAGCAGCCGATCAGCCGGGGGGAATCAGCCCCAGCATTTT	CASSRSAGGNQPQHF
TRBV10-3	.	TRBD2	TRBJ2-2	TGTGCCATCAGTGAGTCGGTGGGACTAGCCAACACCGGGGAGCTGTTTTTT	CAISESVGLANTGELFF
TRBV20-1	few	TRBD2	TRBJ2-1	TGCAGTGCTTTCACTAGCGGGAGGGCCTACAATGAGCAGTTCTTC	CSAFTSGRAYNEQFF
TRBV6-2/TRBV6-3	few	TRBD2	TRBJ2-7	TGTGCCAGCAAACTAGGGGGACTAGCGCCAACCTACGAGCAGTACTTC	CASKLGGLAPTYEQYF
TRBV27	many	.	TRBJ2-7	TGTGCCAGCAGTTTCCGCCCGAAACGCTACGAGCAGTACTTC	CASSFRPKRYEQYF
TRBV6-2/TRBV6-3	few	.	TRBJ1-1	TGTGCCAGCAGACTTTACAGGAGTGAAGCTTTCTTT	CASRLYRSEAFF
TRBV3-1	.	.	TRBJ2-5	TGTGCCAGCAGCCACAGGGGATCTCAAGAGACCCAGTACTTC	CASSHRGSQETQYF